A selection of T cell receptor beta chains follows, all from one sample in a study. In TCRdb, the 5' RACE reads were re-called with MiXCR into one record per CDR3 protein. The data show fewer than 80,000 distinct CDR3 sequences, under 25% seen once. Sequenced: memory CD4+ T cells sorted from a lymph node. Source of these receptors: a female donor with breast cancer. Both conserved end residues are part of each CDR3. Fields, in order: D gene, J gene, clone size, CDR3 length, V gene, CDR3 DNA, CDR3 protein. D genes are given only for firm matches. Size values are once, few and many counts, or a class for expanded clones, and some rows have none.

. TRBJ1-5 . 16 TRBV20-1 TGCAGTGCTAGAGATCCCCAGGGCCTAAGCGATCAGCCCCAGCATTTT CSARDPQGLSDQPQHF
. TRBJ2-7 few 15 TRBV7-8 TGTGCCAGCAGCTTTGCGGGACCCAGCTCCTACGAGCAGTACTTC CASSFAGPSSYEQYF
. TRBJ1-5 many 14 TRBV2 TGTGCCAGCACTGAGGGAAATAGCAATCAGCCCCAGCATTTT CASTEGNSNQPQHF
. TRBJ1-1 . 14 TRBV10-2 TGCGCCAGCAGCCTACAGGTAGATGGCACTGAAGCGTTCTTT CASSLQVDGTEAFF
TRBD1 TRBJ1-2 many 13 TRBV20-1 TGCAGTGCGCCGGACAGGGGGAGCTATGGCTACACCTTC CSAPDRGSYGYTF
. TRBJ1-2 . 14 TRBV7-9 TGTGCCAGCAGCAGGGACACGGCTAACTATGGCTACACCTTC CASSRDTANYGYTF
. TRBJ2-1 few 11 TRBV12-3/TRBV12-4 TGTGCCAGCAGTCTTGGGACCGAGCAGTTCTTC CASSLGTEQFF
. TRBJ2-2 . 14 TRBV7-8 TGTGCCAGCAGCGCGACAGGGAGGACCGGGGAGCTGTTTTTT CASSATGRTGELFF
TRBD2 TRBJ2-5 few 15 TRBV6-2/TRBV6-3 TGTGCCAGCAAAGAGGGAGGGCTGTACCAAGAGACCCAGTACTTC CASKEGGLYQETQYF
. TRBJ1-5 many 16 TRBV5-5 TGTGCCAGCAGCTTGTTTGAAGGGGCGAGAAATCAGCCCCAGCATTTT CASSLFEGARNQPQHF
. TRBJ1-1 few 13 TRBV7-3 TGTGCCAGCAGCTCGACGGCGGGGTTGGAAGCTTTCTTT CASSSTAGLEAFF
. TRBJ2-7 . 13 TRBV5-1 TGCGCCAGCAGCGCGGGACGGACCTACGAGCAGTACTTC CASSAGRTYEQYF
. TRBJ2-3 . 15 TRBV11-3 TGTGCCAGCAGCTTGTCTGGGGTCAGCACAGATACGCAGTATTTT CASSLSGVSTDTQYF
. TRBJ2-1 . 13 TRBV5-1 TGCGCCAGCAGCTTGTCCGGCGCTAATGAGCAGTGCTTC CASSLSGANEQCF
. TRBJ1-1 . 15 TRBV6-5 TGTGCCAGCCGTACCAGGGGAAGCATGAACACTGAAGCTTTCTTT CASRTRGSMNTEAFF
. TRBJ1-1 few 17 TRBV4-3 TGCGCCAGCAGCCAAGTGGGGGCCGCCCTTGGACGTGCTGAAGCTTTCTTT CASSQVGAALGRAEAFF
. TRBJ1-1 . 13 TRBV7-2 TGTGCCAGCCGTACGAATGTTAACACTGAAGCTTTCTTT CASRTNVNTEAFF
. TRBJ2-2 few 13 TRBV6-2/TRBV6-3 TGTGCCAGCCAGGCCCGAGGGACCGGGGAGCTGTTTTTT CASQARGTGELFF
TRBD2 TRBJ2-3 few 14 TRBV20-1 TGCAGTGGTCCAGCGGGGTCTGGCACAGATACGCAGTATTTT CSGPAGSGTDTQYF
TRBD1 TRBJ1-2 few 14 TRBV6-5 TGTGCCAGCAGTCTTCGGGACAGCTTCTATGGCTACACCTTC CASSLRDSFYGYTF
. TRBJ1-2 . 13 TRBV5-1 TGCGCCAGCAGCTCGGACGGGAGGGGAGGCTACACCTTC CASSSDGRGGYTF
. TRBJ2-1 many 14 TRBV20-1 TGCAGTGCTAGAGCCCCGAGCCCGCGGGATGAGCAGTTCTTC CSARAPSPRDEQFF